Only a few counts were recorded for the clone carrying this T cell receptor beta chain. 60 Vbeta and 13 Jbeta primers were used in PCR. This table comes from immunoSEQ multiplex PCR, and its TCRdb copy is limited to in-frame clones, with some not included. The sample holds some 110,000 clones; less than 70% are singletons and the top ten take about 2.2%. The trim removed 5 bases at V and 8 bases at J, leaving 7 bases unmatched. This CDR3 is 15 amino acids long. Per germline, CDR1 MNHEY and CDR2 SVGAGI. This sample is part of a study of cytomegalovirus exposure and HLA in healthy donors. The sample taken for sequencing was PBMCs. V is TRBV6-5 and J is TRBJ2-1, with TRBD1 matching 12 bases. This TCR derives from a young woman in good health and CMV-seronegative. The CDR3 loop is CASSPRDRGRDEQFF. CDR3 nucleotides: TGTGCCAGCAGTCCCCGGGACAGGGGGCGGGATGAGCAGTTCTTC.